This T cell receptor beta chain was sequenced during a study of cytomegalovirus exposure and HLA in healthy donors listed by TCRdb under 2017. Looking at the study overall: According to an earlier analysis of around 600 of the donors, 150 million to 200 million T cells yielded some 110 million unique TCR beta sequences and 276 Gb of sequence data. In addition to the first cohort of 500 to 850 subjects, a separate validation cohort of over 90 different subjects was used. Around 320 gigabases of sequencing data and 70 million to 100 million unique TCR sequences were included in an early release covering 550 to 650 HLA-typed donors. The study aimed to test whether signatures of past pathogen exposure could be identified by cataloging public T cell receptors. Because of strong linkage in the cohort, five DR-DQ haplotypes were treated as single units for association and clustering. Rather than drawing on any new phenotypic data, the later analysis identified candidate immune exposures from TCR beta sequences and the way those sequences occurred across donors. The T cell repertoires of 670 or so subjects were profiled by immunosequencing and related to cytomegalovirus serostatus. To study patterns of TCR occurrence, a later analysis re-analyzed previously published TCR beta repertoires from more than 550 donors and added high-resolution HLA genotyping. Class I and class II HLA loci were covered by the typing at four-digit resolution. All discovery cohort repertoires had been generated using a single sequencing platform. Among the 398 genotyped donors, more than 70% belonged to the genetic ancestry cluster associated with self-reported Caucasian donors. On average, roughly 200,000 unique TCR beta nucleotide sequences were sequenced per donor among fewer than 500 genotyped donors of the cohort, with roughly a sixth of those sequences being non-productive. To predict cytomegalovirus infection status, the study brought together high-throughput TCR immunosequencing, statistical association of individual TCRs with disease status, and machine learning. A later genetic analysis took genome-wide SNP genotypes for about three fifths of the roughly 700 donors and used that subset as a discovery cohort. In an earlier analysis of roughly 600 of the donors, high-throughput TCR beta sequencing was used to judge whether each TCR beta V gene segment behaved as functional or pseudogenic. Typing coverage differed by locus: A, B, C, DRB1 and DQB1 were typed in roughly 620-640 donors, DQA1 in roughly 510, DPA1 in 600 to 610, and DPB1 in 472. Alongside the repertoire data, information on donor age, sex, ethnicity and CMV serostatus was compiled. Paper-wide results and their limitations: An earlier analysis of roughly 570 of the donors showed that most TCR beta V segments appeared in productive rearrangements either about 87% or about 30% of the time, which broadly matched IMGT annotations. Because counts were too low, roughly 16 rarely observed V segments, including chromosome 9 orphons, were left out of the earlier analysis of 500 to 750 of the donors. Most TCR sequences were seen in very few donors, while some public TCRs were found in many individuals. Specific HLA alleles were associated with over 15,000 TCR beta sequences at a false discovery rate of 0.05 in a later analysis. A later analysis found that TCR association rates varied across HLA loci, with DRB1 alleles showing the most associated TCRs and HLA-C alleles the fewest. Linkage disequilibrium might explain the correlated functional status among segregating V segments, but an unknown experimental factor could not be excluded. Compared with equally common non-associated chains, HLA-associated TCR beta chains in a later analysis were more clonally expanded and had lower generation probabilities. A group of highly shared sequence variants was considered likely to be a technical artifact of the sequencing pipeline. A further reported finding was that TCR beta sequences accurately predicted the HLA-A and HLA-B alleles for most subjects in the first cohort. When HLA alleles, especially DR and DQ, strongly co-occurred, attributing TCR associations to individual alleles was difficult. Only TCR beta chains were sequenced in this cohort, and the absence of alpha or paired-chain data limited detectable features. In a later genetic analysis, a missense DCLRE1C variant was associated with V-gene and J-gene trimming of TCR beta chains, and the association was replicated in an independent cohort. It was suggested by the authors that the approach could potentially be generalized to other disease states and immunological phenotypes. Some IMGT-functional V segments, including TRBV6-2 and TRBV6-3, could not be distinguished by the 87-base-pair reads and were therefore excluded. In a later genetic analysis, fewer N-insertions in productive TCRs were reported among donors in an Asian-associated ancestry cluster than the approximately 630-donor mean. A later analysis found that most CMV-associated TCR beta chains appeared HLA-restricted, with HLA associations seemingly driven largely by CMV exposure. Because HLA typing was missing for some donors at each locus, association tests included only the typed subset. A total of fewer than 200 TCR beta chains were listed by the study as associated with cytomegalovirus. Roughly uniform sequencing depth across donors was assumed in presence/absence analyses, although this assumption may not hold. Several of the top co-occurrence clusters appeared to be linked to parvovirus B19, influenza, CMV and Epstein-Barr virus, according to a later analysis. The classifier was reported to diagnose cytomegalovirus status with high specificity and sensitivity in both the original and validation cohorts. CMV serostatus was the only immune exposure information available for the cohort. Three of the identified cytomegalovirus-associated TCR beta chains were confirmed in vitro to be specific for cytomegalovirus antigens.

The library was produced with the immunoSEQ multiplex PCR assay. The multiplex PCR relied on a mix of 60 forward primers for TCR Vbeta segments and 13 reverse primers for TCR Jbeta segments. Amplification of the CDR3 region of rearranged TCR beta genes was performed with a multiplex PCR assay on genomic DNA. The amplified TCR beta libraries were sequenced on the Illumina HiSeq System as 87-base-pair reads. Regarding the original processing steps: Across the 670 or so repertoires, a later analysis counted approximately 75 million unique TCR beta chains, around 11 million of which were shared by at least two donors. Raw reads were error-corrected and collapsed into unique sequences by a nearest-neighbor algorithm in which closely related sequences were merged to remove PCR and sequencing errors. CDR3 sequences were aligned to IMGT reference sequences to assign V, D and J gene segments. For a sequence to be retained, a match of at least six nucleotides was required to both a V gene segment and a J gene segment. A rearrangement counted as productive if the CDR3 had no stop codons and remained in frame with V and J, and every other rearrangement counted as non-productive. CDR3 was defined according to IMGT convention as the region running from the second conserved V-encoded cysteine to the conserved J-encoded phenylalanine. The earlier analysis of some 540 of the donors excluded any sequence lacking an unambiguous match to a single V gene segment. In an earlier analysis of almost 600 of the donors, a V segment was called functional when productive rearrangements were above 56.7%, and segregating when the standard deviation between donors exceeded 5%. A statistical classification framework was built to diagnose cytomegalovirus status from the catalog of TCR beta chain sequences. A later analysis assigned V and J genes by comparing TCR nucleotide sequences with IMGT/GENE-DB human TR gene sequences. In a later analysis, CDR3 sequences and most-parsimonious VDJ recombination scenarios were assigned using the TCRdist pipeline. In a later analysis, each TCR beta chain was defined by its CDR3 amino acid sequence together with its V-gene family, and reads without a unique V-gene family were excluded. To address suspected cross-contamination and a sequencing artifact, a later analysis removed roughly 580 highly shared, low-generation-probability nucleotide sequences. A later analysis calculated a clonal expansion index for each public chain from normalized within-repertoire ranks of inferred template counts. In a later analysis, generation probabilities were computed using a VDJ recombination model fitted to out-of-frame rearrangements, and the results were checked against IGoR. In a later analysis, TCR-TCR, TCR-HLA and TCR-CMV co-occurrence was scored with hypergeometric tests, and a repertoire-size bias correction was applied to TCR pairs. False discovery rates were estimated in a later analysis by permuting HLA or CMV assignments 20 times. In a later analysis, co-occurring TCRs were grouped using DBSCAN, and TCRdist sequence similarity was added for clustering within HLA-allele-positive subsets. Repertoires with fewer than 30,000 or more than 120,000 public chains, plus five repertoires with anomalous nucleotide sharing, were excluded from co-occurrence clustering. TCRdb retrieved this table from immuneACCESS and kept in-frame rearrangements only. Not all clones are present; in checked studies, unresolved V genes account for under half, and no reason is known for the remainder. V and J calls and clone size are copied from that table; D and trimming were computed from the DNA. The sample table records around 100,000 clones; around 79% of these occur just once. Approximately 2% of the sample belongs to the ten largest clones.

The cohort consisted of 666 healthy bone marrow donors. All cohort members were sampled while nominally healthy, although unrecorded immune exposures were likely present. The donor tested CMV seronegative, placing the donor among the 350 or so seronegative members of the cohort. Each donor provided a peripheral blood sample, and peripheral blood mononuclear cells were used for TCR beta sequencing. Genomic DNA was extracted from the blood cell samples with the Qiagen DNeasy Blood Extraction Kit. The cysteine opens and the phenylalanine closes a CDR3 of 14 amino acids. Only the CDR3 portion is preserved as DNA: 42 bases, with reading frame beginning at the first base. For CDR1 and CDR2, the germline V gene (reference sequence) lists MNHEY and SMNVEV. The germline V end is reduced by 5 bases and the J end by 1 base; junction bases left unmatched: 4. A note on this clone: Its antigen is unknown. No base quality values were provided; no much bigger clone lies one nucleotide off.

This sequence originates from a woman aged 35 to 49 in good health and CMV-seronegative. The chain is assembled from TRBV27 and TRBJ2-7; 8 central nucleotides agree with TRBD1. The specimen sequenced was PBMCs. The sequence in DNA is TGTGCCAGCAGTCCATGGACAGGGTCCTACGAGCAGTACTTC. This is translated as CASSPWTGSYEQYF.